These T cell receptor beta chains were read from a single sample in a study of blood T cells in healthy people across ages. TCRdb called the 5' RACE reads again in MiXCR, with one record for every CDR3 protein. The sample has 750,000 to 950,000 distinct CDR3 sequences, roughly 25% seen once. The same sample was also studied in work on T cells of mothers and their children.

Sequenced sample: blood. These receptors were obtained from a boy younger than 18 in good health. Both conserved end residues are part of each CDR3. The D gene is left open where the match is weak. The size of a clone is reported for some rows only, either as once, few or many, or as a class for expanded clones.

TRBJ2-1 15 TRBD1 TRBV10-3 . CAISDPGTGVNEQFF TGTGCCATCAGTGACCCCGGGACAGGGGTTAATGAGCAGTTCTTC
TRBJ1-2 15 TRBD1 TRBV19 few CASSISGQGTSGYTF TGTGCCAGTAGTATATCTGGACAGGGGACGAGTGGCTACACCTTC
TRBJ2-1 14 . TRBV5-1 . CASSLGLANNEQFF TGCGCCAGCAGCTTGGGGCTAGCGAACAATGAGCAGTTCTTC
TRBJ2-2 16 TRBD1 TRBV12-3/TRBV12-4 . CASSDPGQGGTGELFF TGTGCCAGCAGCGATCCGGGACAGGGGGGTACCGGGGAGCTGTTTTTT
TRBJ2-1 16 TRBD2 TRBV30 . CAWSGATSGDNGEQFF TGTGCCTGGAGTGGAGCCACTAGCGGGGATAACGGTGAGCAATTCTTC
TRBJ2-7 14 TRBD1 TRBV20-1 . CSASSTGVDYEQYF TGCAGTGCTAGTTCGACAGGGGTTGACTACGAGCAGTACTTC
TRBJ2-7 12 TRBD1 TRBV30 few CAWRDRASEQYF TGTGCCTGGAGGGACAGGGCAAGCGAGCAGTACTTC
TRBJ2-1 17 TRBD2 TRBV27 few CASSRTSGPFSYNEQFF TGTGCCAGCAGTCGGACTAGCGGGCCGTTTTCCTACAATGAGCAGTTCTTC
TRBJ1-5 14 . TRBV7-2 few CASSFSRSNQPQHF TGTGCCAGCAGCTTCTCACGGTCCAATCAGCCCCAGCATTTT
TRBJ1-6 15 TRBD1 TRBV6-6 . CASSPRTGLNSPLHF TGTGCCAGCAGTCCACGGACAGGCCTCAATTCACCCCTCCACTTT
TRBJ2-5 13 . TRBV10-3 . CAARTGDPETQYF TGTGCCGCTCGAACGGGGGATCCAGAGACCCAGTACTTC
TRBJ2-5 16 TRBD2 TRBV5-1 . CASSLVGGGRQETQYF TGCGCCAGCAGCCTCGTTGGCGGGGGGCGCCAAGAGACCCAGTACTTC